The next 5 T cell receptor beta chains were all read from a single sample in a study of T cell clonotyping in hematopoietic cell transplantation. TCRdb keeps only in-frame clones here, not all; method: immunoSEQ multiplex PCR. This table holds over 25,000 clones, 92% found once. The sequencing here drew on PBMCs, taken 100 days after allogeneic stem cell transplant. These receptors originate from a female patient in her fifties who had an allogeneic stem cell transplant from a related donor, so the T cells may come from the graft donor. Some clones in this sample may be carry-over from other donors' samples.

DNA for the CDR3: TGCGCCAGCAGCCAAGAATGGAGGGTGAACACTGAAGCTTTCTTT. As protein: CASSQEWRVNTEAFF. The chain recombines TRBV4-1 with TRBJ1-1; D not certain. Deletions cut 0 bases from V and 0 bases from J, with 8 bases between. Germline V gene data show CDR1 as MGHRA and CDR2 as YSYEKL. This CDR3 has 15 amino acids.

This chain joins TRBV13 and TRBJ2-5; 12 bases align to TRBD2. CDR1 and CDR2 from the germline V gene are PRHDT and FYEKMQ (reference sequence). With V trimmed by 5 bases and J by 1 base, 5 bases remained unmatched. The CDR3 totals 16 residues. The CDR3 spells CASSPRLAGAQETQYF. CDR3 DNA sequence: TGTGCCAGCAGCCCAAGACTAGCGGGGGCCCAAGAGACCCAGTACTTC.

The chain is built from TRBV7-2 and TRBJ2-3; weak D call: TRBD2 (6 bases). Germline CDR1 SGHTA, CDR2 FQGNSA. The V end lost 3 bases, the J end lost 4 bases, and 14 bases lay between the germline ends. The CDR3 extends over 15 amino acids. The CDR3 sequence: CASSFDGTRPDTQYF. CDR3 bases: TGTGCCAGCAGCTTCGACGGGACTCGGCCAGATACGCAGTATTTT. Full variable domain (missing parts from reference TRBV7-2 and TRBJ2-3): GAGVSQSPSNKVTEKGKDVELRCDPISGHTALYWYRQSLGQGLEFLIYFQGNSAPDKSGLPSDRFSAERTGGSVSTLTIQRTQQEDSAVYLCASSFDGTRPDTQYFGPGTRLTVL.

The chain recombines TRBV4-2 with TRBJ1-2; no clear D gene. The CDR3 covers 12 residues. The V and J ends lost 0 bases and 13 bases respectively, with 12 bases between them. Germline CDR1 LGHNA, CDR2 YNFKEQ. CDR3 protein: CASSQDWDPPTF. CDR3 DNA sequence: TGTGCCAGCAGCCAAGATTGGGATCCCCCCACCTTC.

The CDR3 region has the DNA TGTGCCAGCAGCCTAGTCACGTACGAGCAGTACTTC. Translated, it gives CASSLVTYEQYF. V usage is TRBV7-9 and J usage is TRBJ2-7; D ambiguous. This CDR3 region has 12 residues. Germline V CDR1 and CDR2: SEHNR, FQNEAQ (reference sequence). V lost 5 bases to trimming and J lost 4 bases, with 9 bases between them. Looking up the rest from reference TRBV7-9 and TRBJ2-7 gives the full variable domain: DTGVSQNPRHKITKRGQNVTFRCDPISEHNRLYWYRQTLGQGPEFLTYFQNEAQLEKSRLLSDRFSAERPKGSFSTLEIQRTEQGDSAMYLCASSLVTYEQYFGPGTRLTVT.